This note documents a single T cell receptor (beta chain) sequence. The repertoire was sequenced with immunoSEQ multiplex PCR; TCRdb's copy has only in-frame clones and lacks some. The data hold 200,000 to 300,000 clones, with around 87% observed a single time. This sample was taken from a study of blood T cell repertoires in COVID-19. Study context: Samples taken during acute and convalescent COVID-19 were collected in the United States, Italy and Spain. Sources were T cells, B-cell-depleted T cells, or PBMCs; the material itself was cDNA or gDNA.

The sequence came from a woman in her 70s with active or convalescent COVID-19. Material for sequencing was peripheral blood.

The CDR3 sequence is CASSLAGTGGPYSNQPQHF. The DNA for the CDR3 is TGTGCCAGCAGCTTAGCCGGGACAGGGGGTCCGTATAGCAATCAGCCCCAGCATTTT. The chain joins TRBV7-2 to TRBJ1-5; 11 nucleotides agree with TRBD1. From germline, CDR1 is SGHTA and CDR2 FQGNSA. V was pared by 0 bases and J by 0 bases, with 7 bases of the junction left unmatched. This CDR3 has 19 amino acids.